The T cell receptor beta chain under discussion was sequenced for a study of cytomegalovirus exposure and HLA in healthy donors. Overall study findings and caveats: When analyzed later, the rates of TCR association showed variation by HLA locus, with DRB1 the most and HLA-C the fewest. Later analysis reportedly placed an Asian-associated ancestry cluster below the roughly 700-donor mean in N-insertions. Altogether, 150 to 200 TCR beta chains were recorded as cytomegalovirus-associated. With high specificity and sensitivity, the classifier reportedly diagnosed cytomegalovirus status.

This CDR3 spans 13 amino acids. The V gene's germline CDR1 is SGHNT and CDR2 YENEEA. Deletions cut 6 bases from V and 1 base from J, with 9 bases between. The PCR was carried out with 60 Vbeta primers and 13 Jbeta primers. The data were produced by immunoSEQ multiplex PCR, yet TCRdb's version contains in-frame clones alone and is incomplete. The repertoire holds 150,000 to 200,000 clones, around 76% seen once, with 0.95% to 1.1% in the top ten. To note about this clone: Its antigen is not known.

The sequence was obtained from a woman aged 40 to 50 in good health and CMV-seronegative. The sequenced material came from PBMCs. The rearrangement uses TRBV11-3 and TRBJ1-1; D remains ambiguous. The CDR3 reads CASSGRENTEAFF. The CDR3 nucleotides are TGTGCCAGCAGTGGGCGGGAGAACACTGAAGCTTTCTTT.